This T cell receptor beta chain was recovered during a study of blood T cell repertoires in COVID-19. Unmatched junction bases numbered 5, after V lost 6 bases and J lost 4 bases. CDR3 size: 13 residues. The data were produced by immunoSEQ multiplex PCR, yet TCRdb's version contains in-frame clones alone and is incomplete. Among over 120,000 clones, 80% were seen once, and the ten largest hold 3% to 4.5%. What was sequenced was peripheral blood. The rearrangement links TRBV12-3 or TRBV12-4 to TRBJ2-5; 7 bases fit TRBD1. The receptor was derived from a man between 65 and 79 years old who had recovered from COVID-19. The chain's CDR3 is CASSDRVGETQYF. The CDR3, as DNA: TGTGCCAGCAGCGACAGGGTTGGAGAGACCCAGTACTTC.